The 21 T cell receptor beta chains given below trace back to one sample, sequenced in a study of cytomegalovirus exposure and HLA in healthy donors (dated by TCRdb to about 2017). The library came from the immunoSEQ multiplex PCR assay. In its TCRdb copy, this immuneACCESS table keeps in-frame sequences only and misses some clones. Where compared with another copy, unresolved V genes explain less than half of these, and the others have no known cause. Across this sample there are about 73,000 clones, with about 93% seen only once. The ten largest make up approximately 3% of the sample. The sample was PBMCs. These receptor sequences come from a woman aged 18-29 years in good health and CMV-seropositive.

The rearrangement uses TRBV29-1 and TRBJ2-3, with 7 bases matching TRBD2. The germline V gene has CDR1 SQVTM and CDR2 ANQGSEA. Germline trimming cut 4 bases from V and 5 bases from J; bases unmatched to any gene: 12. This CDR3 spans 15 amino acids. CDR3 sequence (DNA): TGCAGCGTTGGACGACGTCTAGCGGACCGAGATACGCAGTATTTT. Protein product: CSVGRRLADRDTQYF.

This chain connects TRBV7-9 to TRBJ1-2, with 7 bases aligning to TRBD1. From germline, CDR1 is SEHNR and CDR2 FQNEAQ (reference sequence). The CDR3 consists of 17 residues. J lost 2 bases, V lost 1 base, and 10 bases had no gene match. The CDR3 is CASSLGAAAGGNYGYTF. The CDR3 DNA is TGTGCCAGCAGCTTAGGGGCGGCGGCAGGGGGAAACTATGGCTACACCTTC.

Written as DNA, the CDR3 is TGTGCCAGCAGTTCCTACCCCCGTTATGGCTACACCTTC. It specifies CASSSYPRYGYTF. This chain joins TRBV6-6 and TRBJ1-2; D not resolved. From germline, CDR1 is MNHNY and CDR2 SVGAGI (reference sequence). The V end was cut by 4 bases, the J end by 5 bases, with 11 bases between. CDR3 length: 13 residues.

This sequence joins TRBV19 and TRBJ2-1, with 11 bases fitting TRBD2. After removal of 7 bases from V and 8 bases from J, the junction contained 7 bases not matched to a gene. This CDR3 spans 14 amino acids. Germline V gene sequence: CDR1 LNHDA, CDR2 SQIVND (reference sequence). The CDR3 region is CASKVTSGSDEQFF. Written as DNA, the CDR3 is TGTGCCAGTAAGGTTACTAGCGGGAGTGATGAGCAGTTCTTC.

CDR3 DNA: TGCGCCAGCACCAATACGGGAGATACAAGGCCCAATCAGCCCCAGCATTTT. Translation: CASTNTGDTRPNQPQHF. The V call is TRBV4-1, the J call TRBJ1-5; D unclear. Germline CDR1 and CDR2: MGHRA and YSYEKL. This CDR3 contains 17 residues. The V end was cut by 7 bases, the J end by 3 bases, with 22 bases between.

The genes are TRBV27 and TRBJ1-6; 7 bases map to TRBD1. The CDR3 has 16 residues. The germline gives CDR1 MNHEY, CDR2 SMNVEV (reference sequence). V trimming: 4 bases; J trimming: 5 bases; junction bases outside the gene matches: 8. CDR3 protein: CASSSGGTVNNSPLHF. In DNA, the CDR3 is TGTGCCAGCAGTTCAGGGGGGACAGTCAATAATTCACCCCTCCACTTT.

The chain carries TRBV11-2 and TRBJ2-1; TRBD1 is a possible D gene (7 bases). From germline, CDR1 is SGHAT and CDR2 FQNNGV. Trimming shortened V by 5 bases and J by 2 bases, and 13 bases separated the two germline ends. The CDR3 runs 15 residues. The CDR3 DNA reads TGTGCCAGCAGCCGCGGGACAGAAACCTACAATGAGCAGTTCTTC. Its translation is CASSRGTETYNEQFF.

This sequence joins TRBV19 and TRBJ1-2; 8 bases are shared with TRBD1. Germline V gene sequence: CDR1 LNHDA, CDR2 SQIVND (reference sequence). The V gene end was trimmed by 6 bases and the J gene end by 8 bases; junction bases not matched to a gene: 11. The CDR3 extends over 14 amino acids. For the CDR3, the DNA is TGTGCCAGTAGCCCGACAGGGGCCCCTCGGGGCTACACCTTC. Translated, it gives CASSPTGAPRGYTF.

CDR3 DNA: TGTGCCAGCAGTGCTAACAGGGAGTACCAAGAGACCCAGTACTTC. Its translation is CASSANREYQETQYF. The V gene is TRBV6-1, the J gene TRBJ2-5; D might be TRBD1 (6 bases). CDR1 is MNHNS and CDR2 is SASEGT in the germline V gene. This CDR3 spans 15 amino acids. Trimming took 4 bases from V and 0 from J, leaving 12 bases between them.

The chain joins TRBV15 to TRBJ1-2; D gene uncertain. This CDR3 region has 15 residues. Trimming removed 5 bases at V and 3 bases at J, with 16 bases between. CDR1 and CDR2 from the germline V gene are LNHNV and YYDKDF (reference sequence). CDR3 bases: TGTGCCACCAGCGACGATCCGGGTCGGGACTATGGCTACACCTTC. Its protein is CATSDDPGRDYGYTF.

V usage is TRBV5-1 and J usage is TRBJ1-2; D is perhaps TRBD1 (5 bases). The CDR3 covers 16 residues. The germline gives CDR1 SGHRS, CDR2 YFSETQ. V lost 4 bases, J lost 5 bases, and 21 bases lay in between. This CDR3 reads CASSTGASGGVYGYTF. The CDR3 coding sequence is TGCGCCAGCAGCACCGGGGCCTCCGGAGGGGTGTATGGCTACACCTTC.

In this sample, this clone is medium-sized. CDR3 nucleotide sequence: TGTGCCTGGAGTGGGGTCGGGACAGGGGTTGACGAGCAGTACTTC. This gives the protein CAWSGVGTGVDEQYF. The genes are TRBV30 and TRBJ2-7; TRBD1 matches at 10 bases. Germline CDR1 GTSNPN, CDR2 SVGIG (reference sequence). Germline trimming cut 1 base from V and 5 bases from J; bases unmatched to any gene: 8. The CDR3 is 15 amino acids. Full variable domain (missing parts from reference TRBV30 and TRBJ2-7): SQTIHQWPATLVQPVGSPLSLECTVEGTSNPNLYWYRQAAGRGLQLLFYSVGIGQISSEVPQNLSASRPQDRQFILSSKKLLLSDSGFYLCAWSGVGTGVDEQYFGPGTRLTVT.

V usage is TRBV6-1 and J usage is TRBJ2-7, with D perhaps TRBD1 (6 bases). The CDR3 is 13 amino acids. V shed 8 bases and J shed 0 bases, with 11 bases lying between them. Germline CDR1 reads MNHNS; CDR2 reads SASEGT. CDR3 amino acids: CASARDNSYEQYF. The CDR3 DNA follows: TGTGCCAGCGCCCGGGACAACTCCTACGAGCAGTACTTC.

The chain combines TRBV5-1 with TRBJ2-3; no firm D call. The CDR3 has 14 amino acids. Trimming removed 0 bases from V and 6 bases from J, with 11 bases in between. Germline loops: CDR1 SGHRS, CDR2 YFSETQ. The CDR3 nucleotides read TGCGCCAGCAGCTTGGCCCTGCCGAGCGATACGCAGTATTTT. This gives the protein CASSLALPSDTQYF.

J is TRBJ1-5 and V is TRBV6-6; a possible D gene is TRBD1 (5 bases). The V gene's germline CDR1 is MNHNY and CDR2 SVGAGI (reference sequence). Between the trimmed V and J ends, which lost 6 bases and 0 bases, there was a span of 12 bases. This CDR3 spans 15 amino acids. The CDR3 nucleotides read TGTGCCAGCAGAAGTGACAGTTATAGCAATCAGCCCCAGCATTTT. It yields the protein CASRSDSYSNQPQHF.

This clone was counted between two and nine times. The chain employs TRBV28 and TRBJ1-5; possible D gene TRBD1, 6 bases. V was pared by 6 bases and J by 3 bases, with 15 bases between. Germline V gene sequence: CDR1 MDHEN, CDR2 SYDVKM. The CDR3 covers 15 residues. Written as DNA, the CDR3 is TGTGCCAGCAGCCCCTCAGGGGCTTACAATCAGCCCCAGCATTTT. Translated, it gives CASSPSGAYNQPQHF.

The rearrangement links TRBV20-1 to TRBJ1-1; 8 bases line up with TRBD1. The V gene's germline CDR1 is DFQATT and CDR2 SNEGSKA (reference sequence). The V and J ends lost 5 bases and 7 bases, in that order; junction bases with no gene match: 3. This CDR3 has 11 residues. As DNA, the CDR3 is TGCAGTGCTGGGACAGGCAGTGAAGCTTTCTTT. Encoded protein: CSAGTGSEAFF.

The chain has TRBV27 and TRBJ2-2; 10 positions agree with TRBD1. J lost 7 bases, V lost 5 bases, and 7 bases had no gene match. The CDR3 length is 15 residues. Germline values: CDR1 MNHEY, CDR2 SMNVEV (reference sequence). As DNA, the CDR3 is TGTGCCAGCAGTAAAGACAGGGGGCTCGGCGGGGAGCTGTTTTTT. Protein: CASSKDRGLGGELFF.

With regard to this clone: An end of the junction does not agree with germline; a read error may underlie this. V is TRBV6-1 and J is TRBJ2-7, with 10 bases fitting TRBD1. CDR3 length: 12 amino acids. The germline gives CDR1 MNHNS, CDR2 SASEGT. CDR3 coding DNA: TGTGCCAGCAGTGAAGCTTGGGACAGGGGCAACTTC. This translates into CASSEAWDRGNF.

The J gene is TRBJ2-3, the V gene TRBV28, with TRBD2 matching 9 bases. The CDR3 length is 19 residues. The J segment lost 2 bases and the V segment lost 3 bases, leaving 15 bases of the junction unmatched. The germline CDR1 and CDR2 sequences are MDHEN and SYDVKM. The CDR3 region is CASSFLAGSRVGFTDTQYF. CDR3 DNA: TGTGCCAGCAGTTTTCTAGCGGGGAGTAGAGTTGGTTTCACAGATACGCAGTATTTT.

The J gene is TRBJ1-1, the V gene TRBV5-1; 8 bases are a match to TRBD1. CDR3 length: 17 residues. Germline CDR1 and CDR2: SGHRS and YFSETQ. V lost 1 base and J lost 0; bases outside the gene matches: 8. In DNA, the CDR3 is TGCGCCAGCAGCTTGCCCTCGGACAGGGCCATGAACACTGAAGCTTTCTTT. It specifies CASSLPSDRAMNTEAFF.